The rows below give T cell receptor beta chains drawn from one sample of a study of T cell responses to AZD1222 COVID-19 vaccine. Assay used: immunoSEQ multiplex PCR; TCRdb lists only in-frame clones, some missing. The table has about 150,000 clones, 88% seen once. This sample comprised peripheral blood, obtained on day 0 of AZD1222 vaccination. The receptors come from an adult in good health. The CDR3 runs from the conserved cysteine through the conserved F or W. Fields, in order: CDR3 length, J gene, clone size, V gene, D gene, CDR3 DNA, CDR3 protein. The D gene is left open where the match is weak. Size values are once, few and many counts, or a class for expanded clones, and some rows have none.

13 TRBJ1-1 - TRBV19 - TGTGCCAGTCGCCAGGTTATGAACACTGAAGCTTTCTTT CASRQVMNTEAFF
14 TRBJ2-1 - TRBV4-2 - TGTGCCAGCAGCCCAACTAGCTCCTCCGATGAGCAGTTCTTC CASSPTSSSDEQFF
14 TRBJ2-1 - TRBV7-2 TRBD2 TGTGCCAGCATACTAGCGGGAGTGGGTAATGAGCAGTTCTTC CASILAGVGNEQFF
16 TRBJ1-4 - TRBV28 TRBD1 TGTGCCAGCACCCCTACAGGCGGGGACAGTCGAGAAAAACTGTTTTTT CASTPTGGDSREKLFF
17 TRBJ2-3 few TRBV28 TRBD2 TGTGCCAGCAGTCCTGGACTAGCGGGACCTTACACAGATACGCAGTATTTT CASSPGLAGPYTDTQYF
13 TRBJ1-2 - TRBV15 TRBD1 TGTGCCACCAGCAGGGACAGGGCGGTAGGGTACACCTTC CATSRDRAVGYTF
15 TRBJ2-7 - TRBV7-9 - TGTGCCAGCAGCTTAGCATTAGGACAAAAATACGAGCAGTACTTC CASSLALGQKYEQYF
13 TRBJ1-2 - TRBV7-5 - TGTGCCAGAAGCTTTCGGTCCACGGGTGGCTACACCTTC CARSFRSTGGYTF
11 TRBJ2-7 - TRBV7-9 - TGTGCCAGCGAGCTTGGGCACGAGCAGTACTTC CASELGHEQYF
13 TRBJ2-7 - TRBV12-3/TRBV12-4 TRBD2 TGTGCCAGCAGTTTAGCGGGAGGGCGCGAGCAGTACTTC CASSLAGGREQYF